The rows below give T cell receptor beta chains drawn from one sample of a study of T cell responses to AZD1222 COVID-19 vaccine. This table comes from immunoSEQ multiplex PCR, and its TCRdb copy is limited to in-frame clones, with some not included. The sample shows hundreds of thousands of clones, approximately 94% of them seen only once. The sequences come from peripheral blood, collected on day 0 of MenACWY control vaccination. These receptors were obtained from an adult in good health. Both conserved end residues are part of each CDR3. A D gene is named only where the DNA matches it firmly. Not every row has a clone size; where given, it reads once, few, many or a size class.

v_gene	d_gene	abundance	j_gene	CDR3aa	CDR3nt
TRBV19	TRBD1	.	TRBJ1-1	CASSRPGGTEAFF	TGTGCCAGTAGCAGACCAGGGGGCACTGAAGCTTTCTTT
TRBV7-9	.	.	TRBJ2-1	CASSSPRSPGNEQFF	TGTGCCAGCAGCTCTCCTAGATCGCCGGGCAATGAGCAGTTCTTC
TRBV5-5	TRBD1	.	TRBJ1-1	CASTSSGQPNTEAFF	TGTGCCAGCACCTCATCGGGACAGCCGAACACTGAAGCTTTCTTT
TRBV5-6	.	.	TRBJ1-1	CASSSLGGTEAFF	TGTGCCAGCAGCTCTTTGGGGGGCACTGAAGCTTTCTTT
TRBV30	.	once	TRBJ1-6	CAWSVQENSPLHF	TGTGCCTGGAGTGTACAGGAAAATTCACCCCTCCACTTT
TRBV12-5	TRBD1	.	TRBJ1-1	CASGRTGGGLGTEAFF	TGTGCTAGTGGACGGACAGGGGGCGGTTTGGGCACTGAAGCTTTCTTT
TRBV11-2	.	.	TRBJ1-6	CASSLVGSDSPLHF	TGTGCCAGCAGCTTAGTCGGGAGTGATTCACCCCTCCACTTT
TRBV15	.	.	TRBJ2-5	CATSKSFRQETQYF	TGTGCCACCAGCAAGTCTTTCCGTCAGGAGACCCAGTACTTC
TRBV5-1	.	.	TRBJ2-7	CASSLGVGVYEQYF	TGCGCCAGCAGCTTGGGGGTGGGCGTCTACGAGCAGTACTTC
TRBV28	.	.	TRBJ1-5	CASSWSTALPQHF	TGTGCCAGCAGTTGGTCCACGGCCTTGCCCCAGCATTTT
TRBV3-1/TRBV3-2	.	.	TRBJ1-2	CASSPPDSTWGYGYTF	TGTGCCAGCAGCCCCCCGGACTCTACTTGGGGGTATGGCTACACCTTC
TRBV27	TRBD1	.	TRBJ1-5	CASRDRVGQPQHF	TGTGCCAGCAGGGACAGGGTAGGTCAGCCCCAGCATTTT
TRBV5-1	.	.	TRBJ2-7	CASRRRYEQYF	TGCGCCAGCAGACGGAGGTACGAGCAGTACTTC
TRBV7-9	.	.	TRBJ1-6	CASTPSVSNSPLHF	TGTGCCAGCACTCCTTCGGTGTCTAATTCACCCCTCCACTTT
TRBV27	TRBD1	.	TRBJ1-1	CASSRDRGEAFF	TGTGCCAGCAGTCGGGACAGGGGTGAAGCTTTCTTT
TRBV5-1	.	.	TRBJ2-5	CASSLSGSFQETQYF	TGCGCCAGCAGCTTGAGTGGCAGCTTCCAAGAGACCCAGTACTTC
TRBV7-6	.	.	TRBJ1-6	CASSPNTGTYNSPLHF	TGTGCCAGCAGCCCGAACACAGGTACCTATAATTCACCCCTCCACTTT
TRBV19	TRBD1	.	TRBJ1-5	CASSRGQATQPQHF	TGTGCCAGTAGTAGAGGACAGGCGACTCAGCCCCAGCATTTT
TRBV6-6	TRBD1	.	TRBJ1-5	CASRPGGYNQPQHF	TGTGCCAGCAGACCAGGGGGTTACAATCAGCCCCAGCATTTT
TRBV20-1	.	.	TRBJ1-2	CSASSSGTSYGYTF	TGCAGTGCTAGTTCCTCCGGGACGAGCTATGGCTACACCTTC
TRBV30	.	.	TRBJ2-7	CAWSVLGGRLPEQYF	TGTGCCTGGAGTGTCCTAGGAGGACGTCTCCCCGAGCAGTACTTC
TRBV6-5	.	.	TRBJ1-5	CASSSLGYSNQPQHF	TGTGCCAGCAGTTCGTTAGGGTATAGCAATCAGCCCCAGCATTTT